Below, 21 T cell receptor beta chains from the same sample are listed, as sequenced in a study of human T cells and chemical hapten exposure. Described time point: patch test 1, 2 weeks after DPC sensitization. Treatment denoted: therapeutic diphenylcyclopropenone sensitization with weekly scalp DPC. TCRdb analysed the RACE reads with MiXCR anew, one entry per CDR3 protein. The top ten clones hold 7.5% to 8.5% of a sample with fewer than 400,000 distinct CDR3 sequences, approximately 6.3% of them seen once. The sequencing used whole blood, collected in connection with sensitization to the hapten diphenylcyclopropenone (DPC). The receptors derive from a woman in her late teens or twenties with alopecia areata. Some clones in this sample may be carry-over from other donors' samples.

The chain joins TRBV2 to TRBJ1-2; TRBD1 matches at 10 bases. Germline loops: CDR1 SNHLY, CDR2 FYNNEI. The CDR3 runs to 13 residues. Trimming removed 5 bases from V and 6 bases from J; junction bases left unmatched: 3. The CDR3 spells CASSQTGGDGYTF. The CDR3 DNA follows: TGTGCCAGCAGTCAGACAGGGGGCGATGGCTACACCTTC.

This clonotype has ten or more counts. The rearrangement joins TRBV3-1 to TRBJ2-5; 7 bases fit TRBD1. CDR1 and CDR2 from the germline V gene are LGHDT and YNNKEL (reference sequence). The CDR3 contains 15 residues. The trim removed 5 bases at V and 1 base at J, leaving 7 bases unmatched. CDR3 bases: TGTGCCAGCAGCTATTACAGGGGCGGCCAAGAGACCCAGTACTTC. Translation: CASSYYRGGQETQYF.

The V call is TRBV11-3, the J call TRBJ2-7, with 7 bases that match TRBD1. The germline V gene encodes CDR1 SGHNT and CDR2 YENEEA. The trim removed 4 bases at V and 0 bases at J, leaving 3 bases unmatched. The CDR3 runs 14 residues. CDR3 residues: CASSWSGGSYEQYF. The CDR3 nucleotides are TGTGCCAGCAGCTGGTCAGGGGGCTCCTACGAGCAGTACTTC.

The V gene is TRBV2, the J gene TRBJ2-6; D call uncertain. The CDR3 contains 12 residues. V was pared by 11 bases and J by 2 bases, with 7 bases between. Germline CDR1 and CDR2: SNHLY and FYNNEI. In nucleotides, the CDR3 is TGTGCCTCCCGACCTGGGGCCAACGTCCTGACTTTC. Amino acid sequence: CASRPGANVLTF.

CDR3 DNA: TGTGCCAGCAGCCGGGAGGCTAGCGGGCAAGAGACCCAGTACTTC. Its protein is CASSREASGQETQYF. The V gene is TRBV6-1, the J gene TRBJ2-5, with 8 bases lining up with TRBD2. The CDR3 length is 15 residues. V gave up 6 bases and J gave up 2 bases; unmatched junction bases: 8. Germline values: CDR1 MNHNS, CDR2 SASEGT.

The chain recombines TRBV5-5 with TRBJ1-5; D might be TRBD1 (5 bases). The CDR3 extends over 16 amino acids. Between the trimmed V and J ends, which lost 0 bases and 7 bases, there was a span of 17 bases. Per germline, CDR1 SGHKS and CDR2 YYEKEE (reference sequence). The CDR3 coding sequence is TGTGCCAGCAGCTTGGGACAGACAAGGCTCGGGCAGCCCCAGCATTTT. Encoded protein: CASSLGQTRLGQPQHF.

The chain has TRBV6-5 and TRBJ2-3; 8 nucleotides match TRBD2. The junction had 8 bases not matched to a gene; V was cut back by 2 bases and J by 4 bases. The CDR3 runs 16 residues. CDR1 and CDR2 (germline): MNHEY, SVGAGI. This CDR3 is CASSYQPGTRSDTQYF. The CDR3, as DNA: TGTGCCAGCAGTTACCAACCCGGGACTAGATCAGATACGCAGTATTTT.

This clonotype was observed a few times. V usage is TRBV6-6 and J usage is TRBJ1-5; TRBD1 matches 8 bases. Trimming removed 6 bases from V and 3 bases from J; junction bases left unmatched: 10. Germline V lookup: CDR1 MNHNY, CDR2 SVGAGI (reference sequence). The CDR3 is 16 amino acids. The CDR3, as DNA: TGTGCCAGCAGAGTACTTCAGGGGGCCCTCAATCAGCCCCAGCATTTT. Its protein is CASRVLQGALNQPQHF.

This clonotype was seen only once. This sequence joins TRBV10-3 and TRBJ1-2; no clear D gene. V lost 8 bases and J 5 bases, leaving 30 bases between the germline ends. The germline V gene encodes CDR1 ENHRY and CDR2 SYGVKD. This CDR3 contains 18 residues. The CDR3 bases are TGTGCCATCTACAATCCGCCCGAATTCTCGGGTCACCCTTATGGCTACACCTTC. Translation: CAIYNPPEFSGHPYGYTF.

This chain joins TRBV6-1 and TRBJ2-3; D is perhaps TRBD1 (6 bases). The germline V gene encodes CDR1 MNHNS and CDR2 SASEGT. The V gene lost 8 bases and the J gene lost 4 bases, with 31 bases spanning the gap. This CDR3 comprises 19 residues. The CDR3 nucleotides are TGTGCCAGCTGCGAAACCGGTTACCGGACAGCGGTGTCCCCAGATACGCAGTATTTT. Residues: CASCETGYRTAVSPDTQYF.

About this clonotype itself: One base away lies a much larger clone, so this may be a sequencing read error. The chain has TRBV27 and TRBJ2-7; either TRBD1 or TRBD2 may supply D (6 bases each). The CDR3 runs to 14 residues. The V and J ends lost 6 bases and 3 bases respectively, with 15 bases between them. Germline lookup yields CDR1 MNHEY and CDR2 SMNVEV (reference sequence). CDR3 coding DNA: TGTGCCAGCAGACCCCGTGGGGGGCTCTACGAGCAGTACTTC. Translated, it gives CASRPRGGLYEQYF.

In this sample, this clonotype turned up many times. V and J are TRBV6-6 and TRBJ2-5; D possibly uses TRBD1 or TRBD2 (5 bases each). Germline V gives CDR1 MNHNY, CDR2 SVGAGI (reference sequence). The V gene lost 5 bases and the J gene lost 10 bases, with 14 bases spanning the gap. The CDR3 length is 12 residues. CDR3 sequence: CASSPGTPDQYF. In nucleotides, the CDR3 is TGTGCCAGCAGTCCCGGGACCCCGGACCAGTACTTC.

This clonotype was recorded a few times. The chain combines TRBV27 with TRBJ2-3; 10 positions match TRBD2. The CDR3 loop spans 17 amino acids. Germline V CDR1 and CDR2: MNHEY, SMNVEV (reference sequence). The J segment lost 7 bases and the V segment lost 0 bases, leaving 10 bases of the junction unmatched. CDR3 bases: TGTGCCAGCAGTTTATCCGGGGGTAGCGGGGGGCCCAATACGCAGTATTTT. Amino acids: CASSLSGGSGGPNTQYF.

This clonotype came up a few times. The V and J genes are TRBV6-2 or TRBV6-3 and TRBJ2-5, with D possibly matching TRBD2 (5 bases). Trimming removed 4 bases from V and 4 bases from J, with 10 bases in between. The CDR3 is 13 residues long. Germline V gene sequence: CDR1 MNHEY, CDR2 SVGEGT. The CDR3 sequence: CASSFTRRETQYF. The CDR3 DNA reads TGTGCCAGCAGTTTCACTAGAAGAGAGACCCAGTACTTC.

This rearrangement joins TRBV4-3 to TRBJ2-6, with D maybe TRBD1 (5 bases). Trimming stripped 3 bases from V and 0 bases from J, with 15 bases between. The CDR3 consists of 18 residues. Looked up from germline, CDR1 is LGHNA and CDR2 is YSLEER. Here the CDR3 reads CASSQGQARGSGANVLTF. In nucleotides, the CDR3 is TGCGCCAGCAGCCAGGGGCAGGCAAGGGGCTCTGGGGCCAACGTCCTGACTTTC.

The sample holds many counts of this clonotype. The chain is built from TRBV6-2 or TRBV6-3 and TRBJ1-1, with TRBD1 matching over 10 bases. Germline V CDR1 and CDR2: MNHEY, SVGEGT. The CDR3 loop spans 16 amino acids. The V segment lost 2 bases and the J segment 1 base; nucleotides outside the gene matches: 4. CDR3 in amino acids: CASSYPTGGENTEAFF. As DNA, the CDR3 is TGTGCCAGCAGTTACCCGACAGGGGGCGAGAACACTGAAGCTTTCTTT.

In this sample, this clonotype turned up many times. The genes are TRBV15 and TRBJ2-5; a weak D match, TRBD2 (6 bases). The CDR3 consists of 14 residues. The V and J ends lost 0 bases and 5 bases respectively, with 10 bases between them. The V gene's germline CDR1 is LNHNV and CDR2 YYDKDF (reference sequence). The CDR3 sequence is CATSRDLSGETQYF. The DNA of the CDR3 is TGTGCCACCAGCAGAGATTTAAGCGGGGAGACCCAGTACTTC.

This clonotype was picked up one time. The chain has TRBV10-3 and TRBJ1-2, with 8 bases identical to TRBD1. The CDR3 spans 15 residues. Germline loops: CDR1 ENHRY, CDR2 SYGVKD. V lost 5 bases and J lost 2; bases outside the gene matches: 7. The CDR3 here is CAISIQGDLNYGYTF. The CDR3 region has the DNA TGTGCCATCAGTATACAGGGGGATTTGAACTATGGCTACACCTTC.

The CDR3 DNA reads as TGTGCCAGCAGTTTGTCAGGGCGCTGGGGTTCGAACACCGGGGAGCTGTTTTTT. This translates into CASSLSGRWGSNTGELFF. V is TRBV28 and J is TRBJ2-2; possible D gene TRBD1, 5 bases. Germline-derived CDR1 and CDR2 are MDHEN and SYDVKM. The V end was cut by 3 bases, the J end by 0 bases, with 17 bases between. The CDR3 is 18 amino acids.

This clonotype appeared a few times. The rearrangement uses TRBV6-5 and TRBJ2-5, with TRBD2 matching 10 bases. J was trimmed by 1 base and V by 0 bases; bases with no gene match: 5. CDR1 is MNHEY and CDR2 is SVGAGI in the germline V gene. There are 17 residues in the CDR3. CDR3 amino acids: CASSYSYLAGVQETQYF. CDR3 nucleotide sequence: TGTGCCAGCAGTTACTCGTATCTAGCGGGGGTCCAAGAGACCCAGTACTTC.

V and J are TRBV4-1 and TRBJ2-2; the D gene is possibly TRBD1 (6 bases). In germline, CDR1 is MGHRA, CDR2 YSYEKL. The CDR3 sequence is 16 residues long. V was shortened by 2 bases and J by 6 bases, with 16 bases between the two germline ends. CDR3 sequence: CASSQSPQGKAGELFF. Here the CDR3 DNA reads TGCGCCAGCAGCCAATCGCCCCAGGGGAAAGCCGGGGAGCTGTTTTTT.